One and the same sample provided the 7 T cell receptor beta chains below, sequenced in a study of blood T cell repertoires in COVID-19. Assay: immunoSEQ multiplex PCR; the TCRdb copy retains only in-frame clones and omits some. The sample records approximately 51,000 clones, more than 75% being singletons. Sample: peripheral blood. The source is an elderly woman with COVID-19, enrolled during active disease.

This clone is medium-sized within its sample. The sample has other DNA sequences that encode this CDR3 too. The rearrangement joins TRBV7-9 to TRBJ2-3, with TRBD2 identical over 7 bases. The V gene end was trimmed by 5 bases and the J gene end by 6 bases; junction bases not matched to a gene: 2. The CDR3 contains 12 residues. CDR1 and CDR2 (germline): SEHNR, FQNEAQ (reference sequence). CDR3 bases: TGTGCCAGCAGCCCCGGGAGGGATACGCAGTATTTT. Amino acids: CASSPGRDTQYF.

This clone was observed a few times. This chain connects TRBV18 to TRBJ1-5, with D possibly matching TRBD1 (5 bases). The CDR3 consists of 18 residues. Trimming pared 1 base from V and 0 bases from J, leaving 16 bases between. The V gene's germline CDR1 is KGHSH and CDR2 LQKENI. The CDR3 region has the DNA TGTGCCAGCTCACCACAATTTGGGGCAGCAGATAGCAATCAGCCCCAGCATTTT. It specifies CASSPQFGAADSNQPQHF.

This sequence joins TRBV15 and TRBJ1-4; tentative D call: TRBD1 (5 bases). Germline V gene sequence: CDR1 LNHNV, CDR2 YYDKDF (reference sequence). V was trimmed by 5 bases and J by 9 bases, leaving 16 bases between them. This CDR3 has 14 amino acids. The CDR3 bases are TGTGCCACCAGCCGCGGGGGGACCTTCAAAAAACTGTTTTTT. This translates into CATSRGGTFKKLFF.

CDR3 nucleotides: TGCGCCAGCAGCCAAGGGCAAGCGGGAGGGGCGGAGACCCAGTACTTC. It is translated as CASSQGQAGGAETQYF. The chain employs TRBV4-1 and TRBJ2-5, with 10 bases that match TRBD2. V shed 1 base and J 5 bases; nucleotides not matched to a gene: 7. CDR1 is MGHRA and CDR2 is YSYEKL in the germline V gene. This CDR3 comprises 16 residues.

The rearrangement links TRBV14 to TRBJ1-2, with D tentatively TRBD1 (6 bases). The V gene's germline CDR1 is SGHDN and CDR2 FVKESK. This CDR3 has 14 amino acids. V was cut by 1 base and J by 8 bases, with 14 bases left in between. The CDR3 region is CASSQAGTRKGYTF. The CDR3 nucleotides read TGTGCCAGCAGCCAAGCCGGGACAAGAAAGGGCTACACCTTC.

The chain employs TRBV5-1 and TRBJ1-2, with D maybe TRBD1 (5 bases). The V end lost 0 bases, the J end lost 4 bases, and 19 bases lay between the germline ends. Germline CDR1 SGHRS, CDR2 YFSETQ. This CDR3 spans 17 amino acids. CDR3 DNA: TGCGCCAGCAGCTTGGCCAATCTTGGCAGGGAGGGCTATGGCTACACCTTC. Translating gives CASSLANLGREGYGYTF.

This clone was detected only a few times. The J gene is TRBJ1-2, the V gene TRBV5-1, with 7 bases identical to TRBD1. The CDR3 consists of 15 residues. CDR1 SGHRS and CDR2 YFSETQ come from the germline V gene. The V segment lost 4 bases and the J segment 0 bases; nucleotides outside the gene matches: 6. CDR3 coding DNA: TGCGCCAGCAGCCAGGGACAGATCGCTAACTATGGCTACACCTTC. It is translated as CASSQGQIANYGYTF.